The 23 T cell receptor beta chains given below trace back to one sample, sequenced in a study of shared clonotypes between healthy human individuals. Using immunoSEQ multiplex PCR, the repertoire was profiled, and TCRdb retains in-frame clones only, with some absent. The table includes roughly 700,000 clones, around two thirds detected once. What was sequenced was memory CD4+ T cells sorted from blood. The subset is: CD45RA-negative fraction. The receptor set was obtained from a woman aged 30 to 39 in good health.

V and J are TRBV5-4 and TRBJ2-4, with D hard to call. The CDR3 is 16 residues long. Deletions cut 0 bases from V and 2 bases from J, with 12 bases between. Germline lookup yields CDR1 SGHNT and CDR2 YYREEE (reference sequence). This CDR3 is CASSLGGPSSKNIQYF. CDR3 bases: TGTGCCAGCAGCTTGGGGGGTCCTAGTTCCAAAAACATTCAGTACTTC.

This sequence joins TRBV2 and TRBJ1-4; D is uncertain. Trimming removed 7 bases from V and 8 bases from J, with 20 bases in between. The CDR3 covers 15 residues. The germline CDR1 and CDR2 sequences are SNHLY and FYNNEI. The CDR3 DNA reads TGTGCCAGCACCCCAGAGAGTGGGTTGCGAGAAAAACTGTTTTTT. Residues: CASTPESGLREKLFF.

Concerning this clone: Other DNA sequences from this sample encode an identical CDR3 as well. V gene TRBV5-1 combines with J gene TRBJ1-5, with 9 bases that match TRBD1. V was clipped by 4 bases and J by 1 base; unmatched bases: 3. In germline, CDR1 is SGHRS, CDR2 YFSETQ. CDR3 size: 15 residues. In DNA form, the CDR3 reads TGCGCCAGCAGCAGGACAGGGGACAGCAATCAGCCCCAGCATTTT. Protein sequence: CASSRTGDSNQPQHF.

Details on this clone: Other DNA sequences in the sample encode the same CDR3. The chain is built from TRBV30 and TRBJ2-7; D unresolved. This CDR3 spans 12 amino acids. Looked up from germline, CDR1 is GTSNPN and CDR2 is SVGIG (reference sequence). V lost 0 bases, J lost 3 bases, and 6 bases lay in between. In nucleotides, the CDR3 is TGTGCCTGGAGTGTACTCAGCTACGAGCAGTACTTC. It is translated as CAWSVLSYEQYF.

The V call is TRBV6-1, the J call TRBJ2-7; D is possibly TRBD1 or TRBD2 (6 bases each). Per germline, CDR1 MNHNS and CDR2 SASEGT. V was clipped by 0 bases and J by 7 bases, with 16 bases between them. CDR3 length equals 15 residues. The DNA of the CDR3 is TGTGCCAGCAGTGAAGCGTTGGGGGGCCATTTTGAGCAGTACTTC. Translated: CASSEALGGHFEQYF.

This chain uses TRBV2 with TRBJ1-1, with 9 bases fitting TRBD1. The CDR3 sequence is 16 residues long. Germline assignment: CDR1 SNHLY and CDR2 FYNNEI. V lost 5 bases, J lost 1 base, and 8 bases stayed unmatched. CDR3 DNA sequence: TGTGCCAGCAGTCGAACAGGGGGCTTGAGGAACACTGAAGCTTTCTTT. Translation: CASSRTGGLRNTEAFF.

This clone was counted at least ten times. The CDR3 DNA follows: TGTGCCAGCTCACGTAGTTACAATGAGCAGTTCTTC. Its protein product is CASSRSYNEQFF. The chain combines TRBV18 with TRBJ2-1; no definite D call. There are 12 residues in the CDR3. Germline lookup yields CDR1 KGHSH and CDR2 LQKENI. V gave up 4 bases and J gave up 4 bases, with 5 bases separating them.

This clone was seen a single time. The CDR3 DNA reads TGTGCCAGCACCCTACCTGACGGGAGGGCCTACGAGCAGTACTTC. Its translation: CASTLPDGRAYEQYF. The chain carries TRBV27 and TRBJ2-7; the match to TRBD2 covers 8 bases. Germline V CDR1 and CDR2: MNHEY, SMNVEV (reference sequence). The CDR3 runs 15 residues. Trimming cost V 7 bases and J 2 bases; bases outside gene matches: 10.

This CDR3 reads CASSLPSGLAGWAGGDETQYF. CDR3 coding DNA: TGTGCCAGCAGTCTGCCTAGCGGACTCGCCGGTTGGGCGGGAGGAGACGAGACCCAGTACTTC. This chain joins TRBV2 and TRBJ2-5; 8 bases align to TRBD2. This CDR3 has 21 residues. Trimming at V came to 5 bases and at J to 5 bases, leaving 28 bases not matched to a gene. The germline V gene encodes CDR1 SNHLY and CDR2 FYNNEI.

The CDR3 reads CASSRGASAGNTIYF. Written as DNA, the CDR3 is TGTGCCAGCAGTAGGGGGGCCAGTGCTGGAAACACCATATATTTT. The chain carries TRBV27 and TRBJ1-3; weak D call: TRBD1 (6 bases). CDR3 size: 15 residues. Trimming removed 5 bases from V and 2 bases from J, with 13 bases in between. Germline V CDR1 and CDR2: MNHEY, SMNVEV (reference sequence).

This clone was detected a few times. The V call is TRBV20-1, the J call TRBJ1-2; D gene unclear. Germline CDR1 reads DFQATT; CDR2 reads SNEGSKA (reference sequence). This CDR3 contains 11 residues. With 1 base removed from V and 7 bases from J, the gap between germline ends came to 7 bases. The CDR3 sequence is CSARGLVGYTF. The CDR3 nucleotides are TGCAGTGCTAGAGGTTTGGTTGGCTACACCTTC.

In the case of this clone: The sample carries other DNA sequences with the same CDR3. This chain joins TRBV6-6 and TRBJ1-1; D is unclear. Germline loops: CDR1 MNHNY, CDR2 SVGAGI (reference sequence). The CDR3 extends over 14 amino acids. The germline V and J ends were trimmed by 2 bases and 3 bases, with 10 bases remaining between them. DNA of the CDR3: TGTGCCAGCAGTTACGGTGGTGGGGACACTGAAGCTTTCTTT. Its protein is CASSYGGGDTEAFF.

J is TRBJ2-3 and V is TRBV6-5; no clear D. This CDR3 has 15 residues. Germline V gene sequence: CDR1 MNHEY, CDR2 SVGAGI. V was pared by 6 bases and J by 0 bases, with 13 bases between. The CDR3 DNA is TGTGCCAGCAGCCGGGCGGAAAGTAGCACAGATACGCAGTATTTT. Encoded protein: CASSRAESSTDTQYF.

V and J are TRBV7-2 and TRBJ2-7, with D perhaps TRBD2 (6 bases). Looked up from germline, CDR1 is SGHTA and CDR2 is FQGNSA. This CDR3 is 14 amino acids long. The V gene lost 0 bases and the J gene lost 5 bases, with 11 bases spanning the gap. The CDR3 reads CASSLAAGSDEQYF. DNA of the CDR3: TGTGCCAGCAGCTTAGCGGCGGGATCTGACGAGCAGTACTTC.

The chain joins TRBV2 to TRBJ1-2, with a possible D match to TRBD1 (5 bases). Germline loops: CDR1 SNHLY, CDR2 FYNNEI. The CDR3 loop spans 15 amino acids. Deletions cut 3 bases from V and 7 bases from J, with 18 bases between. CDR3 protein: CASSEDAGRMGGYTF. The DNA for the CDR3 is TGTGCCAGCAGTGAGGATGCAGGGAGAATGGGTGGCTACACCTTC.

In this sample, this clone turned up a few times. V usage is TRBV4-1 and J usage is TRBJ1-2, with TRBD1 matching over 7 bases. The germline gives CDR1 MGHRA, CDR2 YSYEKL. Losses at the gene ends were 1 base for V and 1 base for J; bases not matched to a gene: 3. This CDR3 contains 15 residues. CDR3 residues: CASSQVQGNNYGYTF. In DNA, the CDR3 is TGCGCCAGCAGCCAAGTACAGGGGAATAACTATGGCTACACCTTC.

This chain joins TRBV6-1 and TRBJ2-7, with TRBD1 as a possible D gene (6 bases). CDR3 length: 13 residues. The V and J ends lost 6 bases and 5 bases respectively, with 14 bases between them. Looked up from germline, CDR1 is MNHNS and CDR2 is SASEGT. CDR3 DNA: TGTGCCAGCAGGGCCGGGACATCAAACGAGCAGTACTTC. Protein: CASRAGTSNEQYF.

The chain carries TRBV11-2 and TRBJ2-2; no firm D call. The V and J ends lost 6 bases and 0 bases respectively, with 17 bases between them. The germline V gene has CDR1 SGHAT and CDR2 FQNNGV. The CDR3 length is 17 residues. In nucleotides, the CDR3 is TGTGCCAGCAGAAAGGCAGGAAGGGTATCGAACACCGGGGAGCTGTTTTTT. It specifies CASRKAGRVSNTGELFF.

The V and J genes are TRBV7-2 and TRBJ1-3; the D gene is possibly TRBD1 (5 bases). V shed 2 bases and J shed 2 bases, with 10 bases lying between them. Germline values: CDR1 SGHTA, CDR2 FQGNSA. The CDR3 is 15 residues long. CDR3 nucleotide sequence: TGTGCCAGCAGCTTAATAAAAGGGGCTGGAAACACCATATATTTT. This codes for CASSLIKGAGNTIYF.

The CDR3 reads CASSYSTSSRGYTF. Written as DNA, the CDR3 is TGTGCCAGCAGTTACTCGACGTCCTCTCGCGGCTACACCTTC. This chain uses TRBV6-5 with TRBJ1-2; no definite D call. Between the trimmed V and J ends, which lost 0 bases and 8 bases, there was a span of 13 bases. The germline CDR1 and CDR2 sequences are MNHEY and SVGAGI. CDR3 size: 14 residues.

This chain links TRBV27 with TRBJ2-6; no reliable D call. V was shortened by 4 bases and J by 2 bases, with 6 bases between the two germline ends. Per the germline V gene, CDR1 is MNHEY and CDR2 is SMNVEV (reference sequence). This CDR3 is 14 amino acids long. The CDR3 here is CASSWRTGANVLTF. The CDR3 DNA follows: TGTGCCAGCAGTTGGCGGACTGGGGCCAACGTCCTGACTTTC.

This clone showed up just a few times. The chain couples TRBV23-1 to TRBJ1-3; D uncertain. TRBV23-1 is an ORF, with its function uncertain. The CDR3 sequence is 15 residues long. V gave up 0 bases and J gave up 0 bases, with 6 bases separating them. The CDR3 DNA reads as TGCGCCAGCAGTCAATCTTCAGTCTCTGGAAACACCATATATTTT. Protein product: CASSQSSVSGNTIYF.

The CDR3 is CASSQIRGNTEAFF. The CDR3 nucleotides are TGTGCCAGCAGCCAAATTCGGGGGAACACTGAAGCTTTCTTT. V usage is TRBV28 and J usage is TRBJ1-1, with D uncertain. This CDR3 region has 14 residues. Trimming stripped 6 bases from V and 1 base from J, with 12 bases between. CDR1 and CDR2 from the germline V gene are MDHEN and SYDVKM.